This T cell receptor beta chain is drawn from a study of cytomegalovirus exposure and HLA in healthy donors. Across the study: A prior analysis found roughly 100 million unique TCR beta sequences from about 179 million T cells. Clustering assigned roughly 81% of the 350 to 400 genotyped donors to the Caucasian-associated ancestry cluster. Study results and limitations: The classifier, whose performance was assessed in both the original and validation cohorts, reportedly diagnosed cytomegalovirus status with high specificity and sensitivity.

The primer mix had 60 Vbeta and 13 Jbeta primers. Method: immunoSEQ multiplex PCR; TCRdb's copy keeps in-frame clones and lacks some. In the table there are under 200,000 clones, about 75% of which are singletons. Sampled while nominally healthy, donors likely had unrecorded immune exposures. This clone was counted between two and nine times. Antigen: not known. V shed 2 bases, J shed 1 base, and the junction held 12 bases outside the gene matches. The CDR3 has 18 residues. CDR1 is SGHNT and CDR2 is YYREEE in the germline V gene (reference sequence). The V and J genes are TRBV5-4 and TRBJ2-4; 7 positions match TRBD2. Sequencing used PBMCs. This clonotype was obtained from a man aged 50 or older in good health and CMV-seropositive. This CDR3 reads CASSLSGGERLAKNIQYF. For the CDR3, the DNA is TGTGCCAGCAGCTTATCGGGGGGAGAGAGATTGGCCAAAAACATTCAGTACTTC.